This TCR beta chain was sequenced in a study of blood T cell repertoires in COVID-19. Across the whole study: Samples taken during acute and convalescent COVID-19 were collected in the United States, Italy and Spain. Sample material is recorded as cDNA or gDNA derived from T cells, B-cell-depleted T cells, or PBMCs.

Authors' processing steps: Estimation of nucleated cell counts relied on the amplification of reference gene primers. Measured with immunoSEQ multiplex PCR; TCRdb has only the in-frame clones, and not every one. The D gene and trimming were derived from the DNA, and the V and J assignments and clone size from that table. The sample has about 40,000 clones; around 90% are singletons. This clone was found a few times. The CDR3 sequence is 12 residues long. Sequencing was done on a sample of peripheral blood. The clonotype was recovered from a human donor in a cohort sampled during active COVID-19. The rearrangement uses TRBV21-1 and TRBJ2-7; the table's D call of TRBD2 was not tested on the DNA. TRBV21-1 is reported as a pseudogene. The CDR3 sequence: CASSNSESEQYF. CDR3 coding DNA: TGTGCCAGCAGCAATAGCGAGAGCGAGCAGTACTTC.